The rows below give T cell receptor beta chains drawn from one sample of a study of T cell changes during pregnancy in multiple sclerosis. Clones were read by immunoSEQ multiplex PCR, and TCRdb kept only the in-frame ones, dropping some. The profile shows tens of thousands of clones, approximately 95% of them singletons. The sample here was peripheral blood, taken in the second trimester of pregnancy. The origin of the receptors is a female donor in good health, enrolled as a control in a pregnancy study. The CDR3 runs from the conserved cysteine through the conserved F or W. D genes are given only for firm matches. Clone size is given for some rows only: seen once, a few or many times, or a class if the clone is expanded.

V,D,size,J,DNA,CDR3
TRBV7-9,-,-,TRBJ2-5,TGTGCCAGCAGTTTGACAATTCGAGAGACCCAGTACTTC,CASSLTIRETQYF
TRBV2,-,-,TRBJ2-2,TGTGCCAGCAGTGACACGGGGTTCGGGGAGCTGTTTTTT,CASSDTGFGELFF
TRBV5-1,-,-,TRBJ2-5,TGCGCCAGCAGCTTCGGGACTCCGGCTGGGAGGGAGACCCAGTACTTC,CASSFGTPAGRETQYF
TRBV5-1,TRBD2,-,TRBJ2-2,TGCGCCAGCAGCGTACTAGCGGGAGGGGAGCTGTTTTTT,CASSVLAGGELFF
TRBV28,-,-,TRBJ1-5,TGTGCCAGCAGCCTGAGAAGTGGTAATCAGCCCCAGCATTTT,CASSLRSGNQPQHF
TRBV6-5,-,once,TRBJ1-5,TGTGCCAGCTCGGGCGGGCGGGACCAGCCCCAGCATTTT,CASSGGRDQPQHF
TRBV5-6,-,-,TRBJ1-6,TGTGCCAGCAGTCTAGGACAGCTTAATTCACCCCTCCACTTT,CASSLGQLNSPLHF
TRBV23-1,TRBD2,-,TRBJ2-5,TGCGCCAGCAGTCAGGGTAGCGGGTCCGTGAAGACCCAGTACTTC,CASSQGSGSVKTQYF
TRBV11-2,-,-,TRBJ1-3,TGTGCCAGCAGCTTAAAATTAGACGGGAACACCATATATTTT,CASSLKLDGNTIYF
TRBV5-1,TRBD2,-,TRBJ2-7,TGCGCCAGCAGCGGGCCGCCCAGCGGGACGAGTTCCGAGCAGTACTTC,CASSGPPSGTSSEQYF
TRBV5-6,TRBD1,-,TRBJ1-5,TGTGCCAGCAGCTTGAGGGACAGGGACAATCAGCCCCAGCATTTT,CASSLRDRDNQPQHF
TRBV27,-,-,TRBJ2-1,TGTGCCAGCACCCCTACTAGCTCCTACAATGAGCAGTTCTTC,CASTPTSSYNEQFF
TRBV7-9,-,few,TRBJ1-2,TGTGCCAGCAGCTTAGGATTATGGGCTGGCTACACCTTC,CASSLGLWAGYTF
TRBV10-3,-,few,TRBJ1-1,TGTGCCATCAGTGCGTCTAGGGAGGTGGCTGAAGCTTTCTTT,CAISASREVAEAFF
TRBV5-8,TRBD1,once,TRBJ2-5,TGTGCCAGCAGCCCGGCCGGGACAGTACAAGAGACCCAGTACTTC,CASSPAGTVQETQYF
TRBV6-1,-,-,TRBJ2-5,TGTGCCAGCAGTGTAACCAGGGGCGGGGAGACCCAGTACTTC,CASSVTRGGETQYF
TRBV5-6,TRBD1,-,TRBJ1-1,TGTGCCAGCGGGAATGCCGGATCACTCCCGGGACAGGGAAACACTGAAGCTTTCTTT,CASGNAGSLPGQGNTEAFF
TRBV27,-,-,TRBJ2-5,TGTGCCAGCAGGGATGGGGCAGAGACCCAGTACTTC,CASRDGAETQYF
TRBV5-4,-,-,TRBJ2-5,TGTGCCAGCAGCGCCGACAGAATCCAAGAGACCCAGTACTTC,CASSADRIQETQYF
TRBV19,-,-,TRBJ1-2,TGTGCCAGTAGTACGACCGAGGGTGGCGGCTACACCTTC,CASSTTEGGGYTF